The 5 T cell receptor beta chains reported below all come from one sample, sequenced in a study of CD8+CD57+ T cells in acquired aplastic anemia. Genomic DNA served as template for TCR beta VDJ and CDR3 profiling. TCRdb reprocessed the reads with MiXCR, giving one entry per CDR3 protein. The sample carries some 200,000 distinct CDR3 sequences, approximately 48% recorded once. Sequencing was done on patients that had shown CD8+CD57+ cell expansion by flow cytometry. Sample: sorted CD4+, CD8+, or CD8+CD57+ T cells (not recorded which) from PBMCs. These receptors came from a human donor with aplastic anemia.

With respect to this clonotype: One base away lies a much larger clone, so this may be a sequencing read error. The V gene is TRBV9, the J gene TRBJ2-7; 7 bases agree with TRBD2. The CDR3 is made up of 16 amino acids. The germline V gene has CDR1 SGDLS and CDR2 YYNGEE. Trimming at V came to 7 bases and at J to 0 bases, leaving 13 bases not matched to a gene. The CDR3 region is CASGISGTESSYEQYF. The CDR3 DNA reads as TGTGCCAGCGGCATCAGCGGGACCGAGAGCTCCTACGAGCAGTACTTC.

CDR3 coding DNA: TGTGCCAGCAGCCCCTCCCAGTCGGGGGACAGGGCAAGATCCTACGAGCAGTACTTC. Amino acids: CASSPSQSGDRARSYEQYF. The rearrangement uses TRBV11-1 and TRBJ2-7; 9 bases are a match to TRBD1. V lost 5 bases and J lost 1; bases outside the gene matches: 18. This CDR3 comprises 19 residues. Germline assignment: CDR1 SGHAT and CDR2 FQDESV (reference sequence).

This clonotype was seen at least ten times. This chain connects TRBV20-1 to TRBJ1-1, with a weak D call TRBD1 (5 bases). V was trimmed by 1 base and J by 1 base, leaving 13 bases between them. This CDR3 has 15 amino acids. Germline assignment: CDR1 DFQATT and CDR2 SNEGSKA (reference sequence). This chain's CDR3 is CSARVLDRENTEAFF. The CDR3 bases are TGCAGTGCTAGAGTATTAGACAGAGAGAACACTGAAGCTTTCTTT.

CDR3 protein: CASSGRRGLGTEAFF. In DNA, the CDR3 is TGTGCCAGCAGTGGGCGAAGGGGGCTGGGAACTGAAGCTTTCTTT. V and J are TRBV2 and TRBJ1-1, with 7 bases identical to TRBD1. The CDR3 is made up of 15 amino acids. With 4 bases clipped from V and 5 bases from J, the junction kept 10 bases outside the gene matches. Per the germline V gene, CDR1 is SNHLY and CDR2 is FYNNEI.

The V and J genes are TRBV7-9 and TRBJ2-7; 7 bases line up with TRBD1. CDR1 and CDR2 from the germline V gene are SEHNR and FQNEAQ (reference sequence). CDR3 length: 13 residues. V trimming: 11 bases; J trimming: 3 bases; junction bases outside the gene matches: 10. CDR3 protein: CAVSGTDLYEQYF. In DNA form, the CDR3 reads TGTGCCGTCTCCGGGACAGACCTCTACGAGCAGTACTTC.